This TCR beta chain is from a study of T cell changes during pregnancy in multiple sclerosis. Sequenced by immunoSEQ multiplex PCR; TCRdb stores in-frame clones only, minus some. Of roughly 60,000 clones listed, around 89% are singletons. Germline V gene lookup returns CDR1 MDHEN and CDR2 SYDVKM. V dropped 10 bases and J dropped 1 base, with 17 bases sitting between them. The CDR3 has 15 amino acids. The receptor comes from a female donor with multiple sclerosis, enrolled in a pregnancy study. The chain is built from TRBV28 and TRBJ1-3; D possibly corresponds to TRBD1 (6 bases). The specimen was CD4+ T cells from peripheral blood mononuclear cells, collected in the first trimester of pregnancy. CDR3 nucleotide sequence: TGTGCCACCAAAGAGGGGGTTGGTTCTGGAAACACCATATATTTT. It encodes CATKEGVGSGNTIYF. Based on the CDR3 plus reference TRBV28 and TRBJ1-3, the full variable domain is DVKVTQSSRYLVKRTGEKVFLECVQDMDHENMFWYRQDPGLGLRLIYFSYDVKMKEKGDIPEGYSVSREKKERFSLILESASTNQTSMYLCATKEGVGSGNTIYFGEGSWLTVV.